The clone carrying this T cell receptor beta chain has just one count. Its target is not known. The data belong to a study of shared clonotypes between healthy human individuals. CDR3 size: 18 residues. The germline CDR1 and CDR2 sequences are KGHSH and LQKENI. Trimming shortened V by 3 bases and J by 0 bases, and 15 bases separated the two germline ends. Clones were read by immunoSEQ multiplex PCR, and TCRdb kept only the in-frame ones, dropping some. Among roughly 1.5 million clones, approximately 98% were seen once, and the ten largest hold approximately 0.44%. Study-level points and caveats: When compared with the clonotypes that were shared by all four sorted-subset donors, the non-shared clonotypes turned out to have lower generation probabilities.

This TCR derives from a man aged 25 to 45 in good health. The source material was naive CD4+ T cells sorted from blood. Subset of the sample: CD45RA+ positively selected. V gene TRBV18 combines with J gene TRBJ2-6, with D perhaps being TRBD1 or TRBD2 (5 bases each). CDR3 amino acids: CASSPRSDGGSGANVLTF. The CDR3 coding sequence is TGTGCCAGCTCACCGCGCAGCGATGGGGGCTCTGGGGCCAACGTCCTGACTTTC.